Listed here is a single T cell receptor (beta chain). Trimming shortened V by 7 bases and J by 2 bases, and 6 bases separated the two germline ends. The CDR3 covers 11 residues. CDR1 and CDR2 (germline): MNHEY, SVGEGT. The data were taken from a study of T cells in Graves' hyperthyroidism and ophthalmopathy. Amplification targeted TCR beta CDR3 regions from RNA transcripts. The TCR CDR3 was amplified in a first-round RT-PCR using the HTBI primer set. TCRdb analysed the multiplex PCR reads with MiXCR anew, one entry per CDR3 protein. The table lists about 720,000 distinct CDR3 sequences, less than 20% of them singletons.

The TCR comes from a young man with Graves' hyperthyroidism. The sample consisted of blood. The chain is built from TRBV6-2 or TRBV6-3 and TRBJ2-7; D remains unclear. The CDR3 region has the DNA TGTGCCAGCAAACGAGCCTACGAGCAGTACTTC. The encoded protein is CASKRAYEQYF.